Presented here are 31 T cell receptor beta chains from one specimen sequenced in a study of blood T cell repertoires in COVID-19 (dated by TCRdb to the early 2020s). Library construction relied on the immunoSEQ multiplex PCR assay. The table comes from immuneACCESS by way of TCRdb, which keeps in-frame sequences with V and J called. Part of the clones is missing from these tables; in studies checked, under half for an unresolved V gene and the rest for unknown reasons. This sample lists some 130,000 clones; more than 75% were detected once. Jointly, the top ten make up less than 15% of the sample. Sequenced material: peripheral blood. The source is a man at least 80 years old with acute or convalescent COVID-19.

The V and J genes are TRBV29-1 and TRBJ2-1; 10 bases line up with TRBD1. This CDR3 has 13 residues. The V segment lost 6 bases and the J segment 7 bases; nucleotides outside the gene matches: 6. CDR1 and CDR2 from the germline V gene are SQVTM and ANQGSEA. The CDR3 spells CSVRPDRGNEQFF. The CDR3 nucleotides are TGCAGCGTCAGACCGGACAGGGGGAATGAGCAGTTCTTC.

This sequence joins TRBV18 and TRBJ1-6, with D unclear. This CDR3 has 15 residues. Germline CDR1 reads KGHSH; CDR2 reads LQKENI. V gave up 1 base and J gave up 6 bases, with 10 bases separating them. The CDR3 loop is CASSPLSEANSPLHF. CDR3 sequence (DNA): TGTGCCAGCTCACCACTCTCAGAGGCTAATTCACCCCTCCACTTT.

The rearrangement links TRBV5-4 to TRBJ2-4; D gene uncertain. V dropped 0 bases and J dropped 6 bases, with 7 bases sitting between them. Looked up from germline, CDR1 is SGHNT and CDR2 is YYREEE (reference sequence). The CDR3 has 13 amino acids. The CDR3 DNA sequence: TGTGCCAGCAGCTTGGGTCAACTAAACATTCAGTACTTC. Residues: CASSLGQLNIQYF.

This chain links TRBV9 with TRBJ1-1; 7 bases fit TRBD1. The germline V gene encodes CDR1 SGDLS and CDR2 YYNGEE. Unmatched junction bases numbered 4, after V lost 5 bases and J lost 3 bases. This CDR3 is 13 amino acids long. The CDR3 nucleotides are TGTGCCAGCAGTGGACAGGTCTACACTGAAGCTTTCTTT. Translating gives CASSGQVYTEAFF.

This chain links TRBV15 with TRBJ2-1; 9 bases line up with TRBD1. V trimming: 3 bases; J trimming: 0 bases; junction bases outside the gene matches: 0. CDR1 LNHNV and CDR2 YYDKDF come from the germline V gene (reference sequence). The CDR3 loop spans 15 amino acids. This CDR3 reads CATSRTGGSYNEQFF. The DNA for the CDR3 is TGTGCCACCAGCAGGACAGGGGGCTCCTACAATGAGCAGTTCTTC.

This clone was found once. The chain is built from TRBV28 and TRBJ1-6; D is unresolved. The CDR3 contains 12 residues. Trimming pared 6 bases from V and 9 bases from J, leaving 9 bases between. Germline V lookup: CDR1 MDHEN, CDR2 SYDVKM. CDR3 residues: CASSLGSSPLHF. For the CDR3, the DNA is TGTGCCAGCAGCCTGGGGAGTTCACCCCTCCACTTT. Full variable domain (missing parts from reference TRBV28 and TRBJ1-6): DVKVTQSSRYLVKRTGEKVFLECVQDMDHENMFWYRQDPGLGLRLIYFSYDVKMKEKGDIPEGYSVSREKKERFSLILESASTNQTSMYLCASSLGSSPLHFGNGTRLTVT.

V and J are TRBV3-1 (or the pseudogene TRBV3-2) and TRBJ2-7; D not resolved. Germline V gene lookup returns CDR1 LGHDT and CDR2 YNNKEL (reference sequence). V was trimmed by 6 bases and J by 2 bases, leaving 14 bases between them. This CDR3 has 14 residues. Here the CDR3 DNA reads TGTGCCAGCAGTCGCCTCTATCCCCCCTACGAGCAGTACTTC. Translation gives CASSRLYPPYEQYF.

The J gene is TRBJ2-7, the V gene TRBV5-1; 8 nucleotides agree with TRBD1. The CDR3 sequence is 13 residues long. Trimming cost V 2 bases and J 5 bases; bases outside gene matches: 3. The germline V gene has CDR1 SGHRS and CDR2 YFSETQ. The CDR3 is CASSFGQGDEQYF. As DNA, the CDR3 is TGCGCCAGCAGCTTCGGACAGGGCGACGAGCAGTACTTC.

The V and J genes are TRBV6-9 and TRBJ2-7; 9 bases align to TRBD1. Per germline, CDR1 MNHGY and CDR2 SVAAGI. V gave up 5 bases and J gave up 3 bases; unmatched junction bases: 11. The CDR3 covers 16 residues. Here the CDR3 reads CASSHRRQGEDYEQYF. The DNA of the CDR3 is TGTGCCAGCAGTCATAGGAGACAGGGGGAAGACTACGAGCAGTACTTC.

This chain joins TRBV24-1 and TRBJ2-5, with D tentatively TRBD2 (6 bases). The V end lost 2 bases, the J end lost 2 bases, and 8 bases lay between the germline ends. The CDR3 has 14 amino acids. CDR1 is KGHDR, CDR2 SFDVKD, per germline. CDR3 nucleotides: TGTGCCACCAGTGATTGGAGGGCTCAAGAGACCCAGTACTTC. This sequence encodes CATSDWRAQETQYF.

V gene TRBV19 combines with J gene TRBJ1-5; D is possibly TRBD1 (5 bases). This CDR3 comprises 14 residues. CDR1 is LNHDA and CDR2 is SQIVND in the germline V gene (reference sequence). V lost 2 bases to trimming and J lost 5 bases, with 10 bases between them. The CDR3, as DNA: TGTGCCAGTAGTATAATACAGGCTGATCAGCCCCAGCATTTT. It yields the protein CASSIIQADQPQHF.

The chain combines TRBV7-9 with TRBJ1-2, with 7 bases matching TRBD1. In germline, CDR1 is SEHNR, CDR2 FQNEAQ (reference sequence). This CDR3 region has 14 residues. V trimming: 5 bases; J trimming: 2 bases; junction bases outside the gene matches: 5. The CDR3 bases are TGTGCCAGCAGCCCACCGACAGGGAACTATGGCTACACCTTC. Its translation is CASSPPTGNYGYTF.

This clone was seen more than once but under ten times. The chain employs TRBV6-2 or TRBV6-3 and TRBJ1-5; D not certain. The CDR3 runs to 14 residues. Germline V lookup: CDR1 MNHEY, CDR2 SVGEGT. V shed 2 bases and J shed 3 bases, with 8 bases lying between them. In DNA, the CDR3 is TGTGCCAGCAGTTACGCGACAAACAATCAGCCCCAGCATTTT. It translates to CASSYATNNQPQHF.

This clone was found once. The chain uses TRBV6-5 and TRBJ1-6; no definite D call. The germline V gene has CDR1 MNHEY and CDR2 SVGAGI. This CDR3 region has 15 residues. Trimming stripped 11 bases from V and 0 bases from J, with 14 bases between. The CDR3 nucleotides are TGTGCCGTATCAATTGGAGACTCCTATAATTCACCCCTCCACTTT. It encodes CAVSIGDSYNSPLHF.

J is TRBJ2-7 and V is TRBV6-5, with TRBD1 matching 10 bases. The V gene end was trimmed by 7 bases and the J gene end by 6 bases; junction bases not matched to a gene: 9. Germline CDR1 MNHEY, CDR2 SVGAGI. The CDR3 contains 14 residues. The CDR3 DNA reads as TGTGCCAGCAATACCGAGACAGGGGGCTTCGAGCAGTACTTC. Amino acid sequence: CASNTETGGFEQYF.

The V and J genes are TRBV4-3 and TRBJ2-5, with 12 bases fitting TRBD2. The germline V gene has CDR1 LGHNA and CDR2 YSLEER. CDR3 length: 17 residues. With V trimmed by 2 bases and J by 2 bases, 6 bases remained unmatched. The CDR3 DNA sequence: TGCGCCAGCAGCCAACAACTAGCGGGGGGCCTTCAAGAGACCCAGTACTTC. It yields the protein CASSQQLAGGLQETQYF.

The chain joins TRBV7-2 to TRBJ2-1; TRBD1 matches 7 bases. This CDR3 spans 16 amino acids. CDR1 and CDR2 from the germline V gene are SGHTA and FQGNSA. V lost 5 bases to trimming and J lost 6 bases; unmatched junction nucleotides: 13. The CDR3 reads CASSTAPGQHINEQFF. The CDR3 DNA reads TGTGCCAGCAGCACTGCTCCGGGACAGCACATCAATGAGCAGTTCTTC.

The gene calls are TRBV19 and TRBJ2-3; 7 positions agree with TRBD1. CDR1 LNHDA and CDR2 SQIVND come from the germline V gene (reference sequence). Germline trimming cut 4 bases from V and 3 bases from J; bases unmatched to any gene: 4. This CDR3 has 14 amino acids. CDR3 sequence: CASSTSGGTDTQYF. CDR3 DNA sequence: TGTGCCAGTAGTACCTCAGGGGGTACAGATACGCAGTATTTT.

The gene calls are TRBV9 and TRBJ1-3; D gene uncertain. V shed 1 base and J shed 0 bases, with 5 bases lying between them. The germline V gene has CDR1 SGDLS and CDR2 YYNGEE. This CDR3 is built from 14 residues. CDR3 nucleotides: TGTGCCAGCAGCGTACGGAGCTCTGGAAACACCATATATTTT. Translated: CASSVRSSGNTIYF.

CDR3 bases: TGCGCCAGCAGCCTTACTCAGGGCCCGAGCTCCTATAATTCACCCCTCCACTTT. Its translation is CASSLTQGPSSYNSPLHF. This chain uses TRBV10-2 with TRBJ1-6; D is perhaps TRBD1 (5 bases). With 6 bases removed from V and 0 bases from J, the gap between germline ends came to 18 bases. This CDR3 spans 18 amino acids. Germline CDR1 WSHSY, CDR2 SAAADI.

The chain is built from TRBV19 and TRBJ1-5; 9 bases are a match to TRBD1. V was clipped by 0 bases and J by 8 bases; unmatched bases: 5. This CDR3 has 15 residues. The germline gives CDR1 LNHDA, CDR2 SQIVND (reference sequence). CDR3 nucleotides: TGTGCCAGTAGTATAGATGGGGACAGGGATGAGCCCCAGCATTTT. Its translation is CASSIDGDRDEPQHF.

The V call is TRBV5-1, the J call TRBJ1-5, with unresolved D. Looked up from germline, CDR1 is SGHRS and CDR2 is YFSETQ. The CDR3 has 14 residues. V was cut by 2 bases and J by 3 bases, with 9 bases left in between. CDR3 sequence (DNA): TGCGCCAGCAGCTTCGGAGGGAACAATCAGCCCCAGCATTTT. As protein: CASSFGGNNQPQHF.

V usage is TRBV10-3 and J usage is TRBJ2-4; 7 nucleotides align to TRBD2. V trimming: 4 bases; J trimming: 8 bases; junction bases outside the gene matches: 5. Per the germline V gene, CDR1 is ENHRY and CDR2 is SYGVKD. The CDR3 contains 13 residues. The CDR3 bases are TGTGCCATCAGTGCGGACCGGGAGGACATTCAGTACTTC. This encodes CAISADREDIQYF.

DNA for the CDR3: TGTGCCAGCTCACAAGCAGGCTCACCTTCCTATGGCTACACCTTC. As protein: CASSQAGSPSYGYTF. The gene calls are TRBV18 and TRBJ1-2; no clear D gene. The V and J ends lost 4 bases and 4 bases respectively, with 16 bases between them. This CDR3 comprises 15 residues. The germline V gene encodes CDR1 KGHSH and CDR2 LQKENI. Combining the CDR3 with reference TRBV18 and TRBJ1-2 gives the whole variable domain NAGVMQNPRHLVRRRGQEARLRCSPMKGHSHVYWYRQLPEEGLKFMVYLQKENIIDESGMPKERFSAEFPKEGPSILRIQQVVRGDSAAYFCASSQAGSPSYGYTFGSGTRLTVV.

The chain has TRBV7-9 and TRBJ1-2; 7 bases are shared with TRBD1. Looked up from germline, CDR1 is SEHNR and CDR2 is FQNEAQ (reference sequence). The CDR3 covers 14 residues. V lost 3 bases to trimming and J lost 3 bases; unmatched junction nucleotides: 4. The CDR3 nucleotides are TGTGCCAGCAGCTTTCACAGGGGAGACTATGGCTACACCTTC. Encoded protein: CASSFHRGDYGYTF.

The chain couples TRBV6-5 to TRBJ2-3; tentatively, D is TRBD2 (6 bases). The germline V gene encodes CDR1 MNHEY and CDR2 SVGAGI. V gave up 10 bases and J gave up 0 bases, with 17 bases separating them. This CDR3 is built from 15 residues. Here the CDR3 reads CATPVVAESTDTQYF. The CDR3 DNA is TGTGCCACCCCGGTAGTAGCGGAAAGCACAGATACGCAGTATTTT.

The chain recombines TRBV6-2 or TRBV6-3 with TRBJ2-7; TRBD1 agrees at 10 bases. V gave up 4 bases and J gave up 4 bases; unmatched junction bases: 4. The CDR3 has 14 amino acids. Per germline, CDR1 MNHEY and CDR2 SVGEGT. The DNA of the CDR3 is TGTGCCAGCAGTTCCGGGACAGGGGTTTACGAGCAGTACTTC. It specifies CASSSGTGVYEQYF.

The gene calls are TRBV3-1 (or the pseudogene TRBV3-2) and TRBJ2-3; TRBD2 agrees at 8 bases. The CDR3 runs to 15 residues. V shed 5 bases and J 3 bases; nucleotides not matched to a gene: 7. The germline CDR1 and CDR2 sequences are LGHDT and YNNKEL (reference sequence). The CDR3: CASSKSGGPTDTQYF. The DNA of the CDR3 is TGTGCCAGCAGCAAGAGCGGGGGCCCGACAGATACGCAGTATTTT.

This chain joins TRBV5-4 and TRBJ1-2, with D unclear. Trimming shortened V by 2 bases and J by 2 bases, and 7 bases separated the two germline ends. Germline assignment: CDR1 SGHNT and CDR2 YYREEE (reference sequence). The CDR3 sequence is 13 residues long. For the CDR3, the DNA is TGTGCCAGCAGCTTCGTCGGGAACTATGGCTACACCTTC. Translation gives CASSFVGNYGYTF.

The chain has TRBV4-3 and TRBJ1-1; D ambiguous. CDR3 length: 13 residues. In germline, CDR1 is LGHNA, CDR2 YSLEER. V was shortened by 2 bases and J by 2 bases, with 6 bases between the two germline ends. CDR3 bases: TGCGCCAGCAGCCAACAGGTAAACACTGAAGCTTTCTTT. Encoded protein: CASSQQVNTEAFF.

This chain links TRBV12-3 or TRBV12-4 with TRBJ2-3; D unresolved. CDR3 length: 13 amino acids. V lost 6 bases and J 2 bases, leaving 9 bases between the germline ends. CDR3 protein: CASSRRVTDTQYF. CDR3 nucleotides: TGTGCCAGCAGCCGCCGGGTCACAGATACGCAGTATTTT.